This TCR beta chain was recovered during a study of T cells after yellow fever vaccination. Study-wide points: Only a minor proportion of clonotypes was detected across both CD4 and CD8 compartments. Most primary-vaccination clones reappeared after the booster (approximately 95% CD4, roughly 88% CD8).

Germline CDR1 reads MNHEY; CDR2 reads SVGEGT. The CDR3 runs 13 residues. The V end was cut by 6 bases, the J end by 4 bases, with 12 bases between. Details on this clonotype: Its antigen is currently unknown.

In making TCR cDNA, 5'RACE template switching added a universal primer site and UMIs to it. Each CDR3 protein is one row after TCRdb ran MiXCR on the 5' RACE reads. The table has around 590,000 distinct CDR3 sequences, around an eighth seen once. The TCR was taken from a man aged 25-45 years who received the YFV17D yellow fever vaccine. V gene TRBV6-2 or TRBV6-3 combines with J gene TRBJ1-1; D gene unclear. This material consisted of PBMCs, taken on the day of the yellow fever booster vaccination. The CDR3 spells CASSPRLSTEAFF. Here the CDR3 DNA reads TGTGCCAGCAGCCCCAGACTGAGCACTGAAGCTTTCTTT.